The T cell receptor beta chain under discussion was sequenced for a study of T cell responses to AZD1222 COVID-19 vaccine. In the study overall: Some second doses came at about 4 weeks and others at about 12 weeks; these were pooled. Study-wide points: The sample set comprised mostly white British donors with more females, and clonal diversity was possibly underestimated. Sampling that yielded the repertoires occurred only after the peak T cell response.

As concerns this clone: Its antigen is still unknown.

Sequencing was performed with immunoSEQ multiplex PCR; in TCRdb, only in-frame clones are kept and a portion is missing. The sample has about 120,000 clones, just over 90% seen once. CDR1 MNHNS and CDR2 SASEGT come from the germline V gene. Trimming took 3 bases from V and 6 from J, leaving 9 bases between them. This CDR3 comprises 13 residues. This sequence originates from an adult in good health. The chain employs TRBV6-1 and TRBJ1-5, with a tentative D call TRBD1 (5 bases). This specimen was peripheral blood, taken on day 0 of AZD1222 vaccination. The CDR3 sequence: CASSEGVGQPQHF. The CDR3 DNA reads TGTGCCAGCAGTGAGGGGGTTGGTCAGCCCCAGCATTTT.